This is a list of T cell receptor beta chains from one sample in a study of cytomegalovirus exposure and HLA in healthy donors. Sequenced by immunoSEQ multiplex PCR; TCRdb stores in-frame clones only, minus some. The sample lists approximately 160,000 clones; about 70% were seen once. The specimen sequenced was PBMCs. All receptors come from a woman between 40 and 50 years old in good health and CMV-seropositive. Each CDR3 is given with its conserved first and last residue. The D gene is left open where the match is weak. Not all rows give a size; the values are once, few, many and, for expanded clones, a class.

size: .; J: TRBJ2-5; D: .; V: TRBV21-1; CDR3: CASSKTHTSSGKETQYF; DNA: TGTGCCAGCAGCAAGACTCACACTAGCTCGGGCAAAGAGACCCAGTACTTC
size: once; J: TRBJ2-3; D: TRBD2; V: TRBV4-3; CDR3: CASSQEGRGSMNTQYF; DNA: TGCGCCAGCAGCCAAGAGGGGCGGGGGTCAATGAATACGCAGTATTTT
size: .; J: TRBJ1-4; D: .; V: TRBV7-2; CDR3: CASSLDRGGEKLFF; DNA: TGTGCCAGCAGCTTAGATAGGGGTGGGGAAAAACTGTTTTTT
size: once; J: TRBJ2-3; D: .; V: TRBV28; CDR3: CASSFVGGSTDTQYF; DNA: TGTGCCAGCAGTTTTGTGGGAGGCAGCACAGATACGCAGTATTTT
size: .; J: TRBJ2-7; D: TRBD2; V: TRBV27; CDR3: CASSLRSTSGTYEQYF; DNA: TGTGCCAGCAGTTTACGCAGCACTAGCGGGACCTACGAGCAGTACTTC
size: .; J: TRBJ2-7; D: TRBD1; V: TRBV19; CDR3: CASSKPGQGVYEQYF; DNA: TGTGCCAGTAGTAAACCGGGACAGGGGGTCTACGAGCAGTACTTC
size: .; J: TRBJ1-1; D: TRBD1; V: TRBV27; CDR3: CASSLSDRGGTEAFF; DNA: TGTGCCAGCAGTTTGTCCGACAGGGGAGGAACTGAAGCTTTCTTT
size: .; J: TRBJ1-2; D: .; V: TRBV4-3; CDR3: CASSQDSTNYGYTF; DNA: TGCGCCAGCAGCCAAGATTCTACTAACTATGGCTACACCTTC
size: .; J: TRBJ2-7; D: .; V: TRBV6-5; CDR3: CASKPGPDSYEQYF; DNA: TGTGCCAGCAAACCGGGTCCCGACTCCTACGAGCAGTACTTC
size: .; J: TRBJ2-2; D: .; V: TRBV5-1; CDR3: CASSLDSRNTGELFF; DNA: TGCGCCAGCAGCTTGGATAGCCGGAACACCGGGGAGCTGTTTTTT
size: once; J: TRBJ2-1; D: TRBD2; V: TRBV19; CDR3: CASSLSSGSIEYNEQFF; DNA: TGTGCCAGTAGTCTGTCTAGCGGGAGTATCGAATACAATGAGCAGTTCTTC
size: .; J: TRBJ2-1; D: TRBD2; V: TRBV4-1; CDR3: CASSNPLAGEGYEQFF; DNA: TGCGCCAGCAGCAACCCACTAGCGGGAGAGGGCTATGAGCAGTTCTTC
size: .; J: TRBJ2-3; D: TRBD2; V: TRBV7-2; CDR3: CASSSSGGGSTDTQYF; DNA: TGTGCCAGCAGCTCAAGCGGGGGGGGCTCGACAGATACGCAGTATTTT
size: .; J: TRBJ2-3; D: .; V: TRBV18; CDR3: CASSPPNTDTQYF; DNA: TGTGCCAGCTCACCACCCAACACAGATACGCAGTATTTT
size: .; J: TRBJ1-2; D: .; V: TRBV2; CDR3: CASRLGGGYGYPF; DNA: TGTGCCAGCAGGTTAGGGGGTGGCTATGGCTACCCCTTC
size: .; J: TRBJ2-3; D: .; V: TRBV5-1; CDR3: CASSYRDGGTDTQYF; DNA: TGCGCCAGCAGCTACAGGGACGGGGGCACAGATACGCAGTATTTT
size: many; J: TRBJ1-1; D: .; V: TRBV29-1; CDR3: CSVVNTEAFF; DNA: TGCAGCGTTGTAAACACTGAAGCTTTCTTT
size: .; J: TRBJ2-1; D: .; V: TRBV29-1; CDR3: CSAHGGFNEQFF; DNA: TGCAGCGCTCACGGGGGATTTAATGAGCAGTTCTTC
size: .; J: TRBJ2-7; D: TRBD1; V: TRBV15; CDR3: CATSRDANRGPHEQYF; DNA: TGTGCCACCAGCAGAGATGCTAACAGGGGTCCCCACGAGCAGTACTTC
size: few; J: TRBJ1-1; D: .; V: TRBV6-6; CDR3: CASSYSQALIHTEAFF; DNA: TGTGCCAGCAGTTACTCCCAGGCACTTATTCACACTGAAGCTTTCTTT
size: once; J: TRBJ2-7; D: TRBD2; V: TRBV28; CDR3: CASSLSAGVSYEQYF; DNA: TGTGCCAGCAGTTTATCGGCGGGAGTATCCTACGAGCAGTACTTC
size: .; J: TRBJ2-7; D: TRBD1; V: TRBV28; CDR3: CASSFAGTGARGQYF; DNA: TGTGCCAGCAGTTTCGCCGGGACAGGGGCCCGCGGGCAGTACTTC
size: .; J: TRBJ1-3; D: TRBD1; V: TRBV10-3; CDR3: CAISVGQPSSGNTIYF; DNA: TGTGCCATCAGTGTGGGACAGCCAAGCTCTGGAAACACCATATATTTT
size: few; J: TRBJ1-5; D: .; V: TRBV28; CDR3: CASSRQGGRSQPQHF; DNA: TGTGCCAGCAGTCGCCAGGGAGGAAGGAGTCAGCCCCAGCATTTT
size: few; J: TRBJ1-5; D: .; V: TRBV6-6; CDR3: CASSYLAGQQPQHF; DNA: TGTGCCAGCAGTTACTTGGCAGGCCAGCAGCCCCAGCATTTT
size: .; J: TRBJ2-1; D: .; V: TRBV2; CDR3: CASSALGAEQFF; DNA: TGTGCCAGCAGTGCGTTGGGGGCTGAGCAGTTCTTC
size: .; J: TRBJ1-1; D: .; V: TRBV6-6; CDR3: CASSWDNMNTEAFF; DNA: TGTGCCAGCAGTTGGGACAACATGAACACTGAAGCTTTCTTT
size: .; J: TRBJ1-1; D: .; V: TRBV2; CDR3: CASRFSAGVQNTEAFF; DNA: TGTGCCAGCAGATTCTCGGCGGGCGTACAGAACACTGAAGCTTTCTTT
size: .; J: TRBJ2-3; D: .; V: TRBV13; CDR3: CASSYSGITDTQYF; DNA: TGTGCCAGCAGCTATAGCGGAATCACAGATACGCAGTATTTT
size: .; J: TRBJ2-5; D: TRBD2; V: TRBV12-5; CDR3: CASGLAGQETQYF; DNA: TGTGCTAGTGGCCTAGCGGGACAAGAGACCCAGTACTTC
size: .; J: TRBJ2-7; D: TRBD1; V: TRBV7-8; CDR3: CASSEPDRGHYEQYF; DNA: TGTGCCAGCAGCGAGCCGGACAGGGGGCACTACGAGCAGTACTTC
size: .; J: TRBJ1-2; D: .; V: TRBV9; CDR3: CASSGTDLLGYTF; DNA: TGTGCCAGCAGCGGGACAGACCTTTTGGGCTACACCTTC
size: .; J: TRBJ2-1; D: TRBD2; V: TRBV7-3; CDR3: CASSLSGGPSSYNEQFF; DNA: TGTGCCAGCAGCTTATCGGGGGGGCCGAGCTCCTACAATGAGCAGTTCTTC
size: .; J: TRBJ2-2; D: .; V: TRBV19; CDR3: CASMWGANTGELFF; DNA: TGTGCCAGTATGTGGGGGGCGAACACCGGGGAGCTGTTTTTT
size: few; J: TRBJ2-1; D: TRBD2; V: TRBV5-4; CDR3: CASSREGRGEEWEQFF; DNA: TGTGCCAGCAGCAGGGAGGGGCGGGGGGAGGAGTGGGAGCAGTTCTTC
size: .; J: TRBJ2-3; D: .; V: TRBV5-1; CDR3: CASSFGDTQYF; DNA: TGCGCCAGCAGCTTTGGCGATACGCAGTATTTT
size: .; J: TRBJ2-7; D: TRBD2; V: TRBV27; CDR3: CASSLVLAGGGAYEQYF; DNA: TGTGCCAGCAGTTTGGTGCTAGCGGGAGGCGGAGCCTACGAGCAGTACTTC
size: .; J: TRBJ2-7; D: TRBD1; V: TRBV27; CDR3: CASRDRSYEQYF; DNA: TGTGCCAGCCGGGACAGATCCTACGAGCAGTACTTC
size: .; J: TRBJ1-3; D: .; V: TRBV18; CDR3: CASSPRSGSGNTIYF; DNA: TGTGCCAGCTCACCGAGATCAGGGTCTGGAAACACCATATATTTT
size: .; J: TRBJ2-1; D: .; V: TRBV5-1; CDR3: CASSFEGFNEQFF; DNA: TGCGCCAGCAGCTTTGAGGGATTTAATGAGCAGTTCTTC